Listed below are T cell receptor beta chains from one sample, sequenced in a study of metastatic and nonmetastatic thyroid tumors. TCRdb re-analyzed the PCR reads using MiXCR. The table lists 35,000 to 40,000 clones, about 24% of them singletons. Sequenced sample: blood. These receptors all come from a female donor with papillary thyroid cancer or a benign thyroid nodule (not recorded which). Some clones in this sample may be carry-over from other donors' samples. Each CDR3 is given with its conserved first and last residue. D genes are given only for firm matches. For some rows the clone size is stated as once, few or many, or as a class when expanded; others skip it.

d_gene,j_gene,v_gene,abundance,CDR3nt,CDR3aa
TRBD2,TRBJ2-3,TRBV20-1,-,TGCAGTGCTAGTTACGGGAGGGCCGGTTCAGATACGCAGTATTTT,CSASYGRAGSDTQYF
-,TRBJ1-1,TRBV4-2,-,TGTGCCAGCAGCCTCCTAGACACGGACACTGAAGCTTTCTTT,CASSLLDTDTEAFF
TRBD1,TRBJ2-2,TRBV7-3,once,TGTGCCAGCAGCTCAGGACAGGGGTTCGGCGGTGAGCTGTTTTTT,CASSSGQGFGGELFF
TRBD1,TRBJ2-7,TRBV6-5,-,TGTGCCAGCAACTCCCGGACAGGCCCTTCCTACGAGCAGTACTTC,CASNSRTGPSYEQYF
-,TRBJ2-7,TRBV10-3,many,TGTGCCATCGCTGCGAGCACTCTTGGCGGCGAGCAGTACTTC,CAIAASTLGGEQYF
-,TRBJ2-7,TRBV5-1,few,TGCGCCAGCAGAGACGAGTTAACAGGCTATGAGCAGTACTTC,CASRDELTGYEQYF
TRBD2,TRBJ2-7,TRBV3-1,-,TGTGCCAGCAGCCAAGACACCGCCACACTAGCGGGAGAGTACGAGCGGTACTTC,CASSQDTATLAGEYERYF
TRBD1,TRBJ1-2,TRBV7-9,-,TGTGCCAGCAGTCAAGGGGGCGCAGTATCCGGCTACACCTTC,CASSQGGAVSGYTF
-,TRBJ2-1,TRBV11-3,many,TGTGCCAGCAGCTTAGTGAGGGTTAGTGGGCAGTTCTTC,CASSLVRVSGQFF
-,TRBJ1-4,TRBV7-9,many,TGTGCCAGCAGCTTAGAGTCCAGCCCAAAGACTGAAAAACTGTTTTTT,CASSLESSPKTEKLFF
TRBD2,TRBJ2-7,TRBV20-1,many,TGCAGTGCACGGGGACTAGCAGACGAGCAGTACTTC,CSARGLADEQYF
-,TRBJ2-1,TRBV20-1,many,TGCAGTGCAGAAAAAGGCTACAATGAGCAGTTCTTC,CSAEKGYNEQFF
TRBD1,TRBJ2-7,TRBV30,medium-sized,TGTGCCTGGAGTACCGGGACAGGGTCCTACGAGCAGTACTTC,CAWSTGTGSYEQYF
-,TRBJ1-1,TRBV4-1,many,TGCGCCAGCAGCCAGATTGCCGGGGCGTCCGGGCAGGCTTTCTTT,CASSQIAGASGQAFF
-,TRBJ2-7,TRBV24-1,many,TGTGCCACCAGTGATGACTCCTACGAGCAGTACTTC,CATSDDSYEQYF
-,TRBJ2-2,TRBV2,many,TGTGCCACCACAAGGGGGGGGGAGCTGTTTTTT,CATTRGGELFF
TRBD1,TRBJ2-7,TRBV6-1,few,TGTGCCAGCAGCCGGGACAGGGGGACGGGCGAGCAGTACTTC,CASSRDRGTGEQYF
TRBD1,TRBJ1-2,TRBV30,-,TGTGCCTCGAGCCGACAGGGTGGCTATGGCTACACCTTC,CASSRQGGYGYTF
-,TRBJ1-2,TRBV20-1,many,TGCAGTGCTAGTAGCATCTATGGCTACACCTTC,CSASSIYGYTF
-,TRBJ2-5,TRBV5-5,many,TGTGCCAGCAGCTTACCGTTTTACCAAGAGACCCAGTACTTC,CASSLPFYQETQYF
TRBD2,TRBJ2-1,TRBV7-3,few,TGTGCCAGCAGCTTAAGGCCTCCCCCACTAGCGCAAAACAATGAGCAGTTCTTC,CASSLRPPPLAQNNEQFF
-,TRBJ1-2,TRBV5-1,many,TGCGCCAGCAGCTTGGCGGCAGGGGTTAACTATGGCTACACCTTC,CASSLAAGVNYGYTF
TRBD1,TRBJ2-7,TRBV5-1,-,TGCGCCAGCAGCGGCGCCACTCCGGGACAGAGCTCCTACGAGCAGTACTTC,CASSGATPGQSSYEQYF
-,TRBJ1-5,TRBV6-2/TRBV6-3,few,TGTGCCAGCAGCGCCCGACAGAGCAATCAGCCCCAGCATTTT,CASSARQSNQPQHF
-,TRBJ2-3,TRBV27,-,TGTGCCAGCAGTTTTCAGGGGACGCAGTATTTT,CASSFQGTQYF
TRBD2,TRBJ2-7,TRBV11-2,once,TGTGCCAGCAGCCCCCGCCGTTGGGGGACTAGCGGTAGTGTCTACGAGCAGTACTTC,CASSPRRWGTSGSVYEQYF
-,TRBJ1-5,TRBV6-1,many,TGTGCCAGCGGTGAAAACCGGCGCGATCAGCCCCAGCATTTT,CASGENRRDQPQHF
-,TRBJ2-3,TRBV2,many,TGTGCCAGCAAGGAGGCGGATGGCACAGATACGCAGTATTTT,CASKEADGTDTQYF
TRBD2,TRBJ2-4,TRBV6-1,many,TGTGCCAGCAGTCCAGCTAGCGGGAGTGGACGAAACATTCAGTACTTC,CASSPASGSGRNIQYF
-,TRBJ2-2,TRBV6-7,-,TGTGCCACCAGTTTGCACCCCCGGAGGGGGGTGGGCAGCACCGGGGAGCTGTTTTTT,CATSLHPRRGVGSTGELFF
-,TRBJ1-5,TRBV12-3/TRBV12-4,few,TGTGCCAGCAGTAAAACCTACAATCAGCCCCAGCATTTT,CASSKTYNQPQHF
-,TRBJ2-1,TRBV20-1,-,TGCAGTGCTATCCGTTACAATGAGCAGTTCTTC,CSAIRYNEQFF
-,TRBJ2-1,TRBV9,-,TGTGCCAGCAGCCCCAGGTTGGTGGGGAATTACAATGAGCAGTTCTTC,CASSPRLVGNYNEQFF
TRBD1,TRBJ1-4,TRBV6-1,few,TGTGCCAGCAGTGGGGGACAGGGTAATGAAAAACTGTTTTTT,CASSGGQGNEKLFF
-,TRBJ2-7,TRBV10-3,many,TGTGCCATCAGTGATGGAACAGGGTCCTACGAGCAGTACTTC,CAISDGTGSYEQYF
-,TRBJ2-3,TRBV29-1,many,TGCAGCGTCGCCCGGGGGGCCCCCACAGATACGCAGTATTTT,CSVARGAPTDTQYF
-,TRBJ2-7,TRBV6-1,few,TGTGCCAGCGTGACTCTTCCGGCTCCCGGGCCCTACGAGCAGTACTTC,CASVTLPAPGPYEQYF
TRBD2,TRBJ2-3,TRBV20-1,many,TGCAGTGCTAGGGGTGCTAGCGGGAGGTTAGATACGCAGTATTTT,CSARGASGRLDTQYF
-,TRBJ2-2,TRBV2,few,TGTGCCAGCGGTCTGGGGGGGAACACCGGGGAGCTGTTTTTT,CASGLGGNTGELFF
TRBD1,TRBJ2-6,TRBV5-1,-,TGCGCCAGCAGCTTGGAGGGACAGGCACAAGGGGGGGCCAACGTCCTGACTTTC,CASSLEGQAQGGANVLTF
-,TRBJ2-1,TRBV5-8,many,TGTGCCAGCAGCCTGGTTCTGGCGCTTAACAATGAGCAGTTCTTC,CASSLVLALNNEQFF
TRBD2,TRBJ2-1,TRBV20-1,many,TGCAGTGCTAGTAGGACTAGCGGTCACAATGAGCAGTTCTTC,CSASRTSGHNEQFF
-,TRBJ2-2,TRBV11-2,-,TGTGCCAGCAGCCCCAGGATTGGAAGGGGGGCCTTGGAGCTGTTTTTT,CASSPRIGRGALELFF
TRBD2,TRBJ2-1,TRBV18,-,TGTGCCAGCTCACCGGGTAGCGGGAGTTCCTACAATGAGCAGTTCTTC,CASSPGSGSSYNEQFF
TRBD2,TRBJ2-3,TRBV6-2/TRBV6-3,medium-sized,TGTGCCAGCTCCAAGACTAGCGGTAGCACAGATACGCAGTATTTT,CASSKTSGSTDTQYF
TRBD1,TRBJ1-2,TRBV6-2/TRBV6-3,few,TGTGCCAGCAGTGACCGAGGGCAGGCAGGGGGATTAAGAGCTGGATACACCTTC,CASSDRGQAGGLRAGYTF
-,TRBJ2-1,TRBV3-1,-,TGTGCCAGCAGCCAAGACCCTTCGGGTTTTAATGAGCAGTTCTTC,CASSQDPSGFNEQFF
-,TRBJ2-2,TRBV11-2,many,TGTGCCAGCAGCTTGATTAGGGGGAAGGGGACCGGGGAGCTGTTTTTT,CASSLIRGKGTGELFF